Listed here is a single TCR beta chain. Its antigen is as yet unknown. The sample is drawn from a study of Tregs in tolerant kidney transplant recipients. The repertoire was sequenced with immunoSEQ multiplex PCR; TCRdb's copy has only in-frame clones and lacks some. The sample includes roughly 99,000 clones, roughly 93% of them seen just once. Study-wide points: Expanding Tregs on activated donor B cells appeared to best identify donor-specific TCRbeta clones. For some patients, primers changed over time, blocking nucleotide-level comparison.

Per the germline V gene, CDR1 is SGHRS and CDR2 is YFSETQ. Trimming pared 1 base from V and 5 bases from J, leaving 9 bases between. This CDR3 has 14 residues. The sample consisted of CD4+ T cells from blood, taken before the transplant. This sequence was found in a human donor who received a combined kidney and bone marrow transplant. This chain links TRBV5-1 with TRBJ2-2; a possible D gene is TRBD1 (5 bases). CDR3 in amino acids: CASSLTGQTGELFF. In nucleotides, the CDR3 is TGCGCCAGCAGCTTGACAGGACAAACCGGGGAGCTGTTTTTT.